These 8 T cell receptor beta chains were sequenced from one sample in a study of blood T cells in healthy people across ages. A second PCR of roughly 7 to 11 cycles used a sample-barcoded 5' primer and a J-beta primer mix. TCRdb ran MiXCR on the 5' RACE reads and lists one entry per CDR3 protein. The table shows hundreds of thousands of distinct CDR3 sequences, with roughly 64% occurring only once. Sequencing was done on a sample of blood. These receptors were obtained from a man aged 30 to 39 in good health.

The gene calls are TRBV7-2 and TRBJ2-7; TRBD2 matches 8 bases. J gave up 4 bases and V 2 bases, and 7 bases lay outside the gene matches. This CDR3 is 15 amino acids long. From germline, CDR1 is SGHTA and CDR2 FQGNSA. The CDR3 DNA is TGTGCCAGCAGCTTACAAGCGGGGGAAGGATACGAGCAGTACTTC. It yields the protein CASSLQAGEGYEQYF. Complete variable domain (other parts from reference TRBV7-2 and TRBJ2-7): GAGVSQSPSNKVTEKGKDVELRCDPISGHTALYWYRQSLGQGLEFLIYFQGNSAPDKSGLPSDRFSAERTGGSVSTLTIQRTQQEDSAVYLCASSLQAGEGYEQYFGPGTRLTVT.

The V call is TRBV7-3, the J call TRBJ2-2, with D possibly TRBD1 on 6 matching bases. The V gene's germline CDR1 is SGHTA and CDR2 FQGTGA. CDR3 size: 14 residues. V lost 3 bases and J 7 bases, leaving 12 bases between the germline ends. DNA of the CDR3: TGTGCCAGCAGCTTCCAGGGGATCGGCGGGGAGCTGTTTTTT. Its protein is CASSFQGIGGELFF.

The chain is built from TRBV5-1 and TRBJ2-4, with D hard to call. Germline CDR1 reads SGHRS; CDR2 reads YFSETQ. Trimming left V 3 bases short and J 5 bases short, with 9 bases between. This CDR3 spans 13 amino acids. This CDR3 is CASSSQVENIQYF. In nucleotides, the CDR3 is TGCGCCAGCAGCTCCCAGGTGGAAAACATTCAGTACTTC.

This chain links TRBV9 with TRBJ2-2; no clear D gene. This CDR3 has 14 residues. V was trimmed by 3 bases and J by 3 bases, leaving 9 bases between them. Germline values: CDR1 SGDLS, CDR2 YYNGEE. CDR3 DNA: TGTGCCAGCAGCGGGGCCCGGGACACCGGGGAGCTGTTTTTT. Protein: CASSGARDTGELFF.

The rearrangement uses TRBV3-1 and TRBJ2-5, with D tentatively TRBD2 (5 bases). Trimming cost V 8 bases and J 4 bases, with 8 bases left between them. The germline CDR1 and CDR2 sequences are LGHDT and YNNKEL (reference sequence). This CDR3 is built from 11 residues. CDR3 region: CASVGGETQYF. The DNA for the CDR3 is TGTGCCAGCGTAGGAGGAGAGACCCAGTACTTC.

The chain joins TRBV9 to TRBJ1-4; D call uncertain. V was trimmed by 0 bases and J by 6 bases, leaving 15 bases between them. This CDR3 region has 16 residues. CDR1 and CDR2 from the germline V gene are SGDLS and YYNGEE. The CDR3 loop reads CASSVEVGGPDEKLFF. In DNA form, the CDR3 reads TGTGCCAGCAGCGTAGAGGTAGGAGGGCCGGATGAAAAACTGTTTTTT.

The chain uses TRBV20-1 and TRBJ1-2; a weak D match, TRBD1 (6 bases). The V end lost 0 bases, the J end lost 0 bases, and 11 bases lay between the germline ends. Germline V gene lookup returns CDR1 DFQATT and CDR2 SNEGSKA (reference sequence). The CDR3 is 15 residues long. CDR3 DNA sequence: TGCAGTGCTAGAGACGGACAGTTAGCTAACTATGGCTACACCTTC. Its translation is CSARDGQLANYGYTF.

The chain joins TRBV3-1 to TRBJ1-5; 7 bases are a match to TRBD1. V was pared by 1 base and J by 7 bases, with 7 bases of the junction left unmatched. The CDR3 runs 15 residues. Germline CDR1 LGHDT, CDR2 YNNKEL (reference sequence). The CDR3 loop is CASSQGRQGPQPQHF. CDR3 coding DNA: TGTGCCAGCAGCCAAGGACGACAGGGCCCCCAGCCCCAGCATTTT. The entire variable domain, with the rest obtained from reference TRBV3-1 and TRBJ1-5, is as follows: DTAVSQTPKYLVTQMGNDKSIKCEQNLGHDTMYWYKQDSKKFLKIMFSYNNKELIINETVPNRFSPKSPDKAHLNLHINSLELGDSAVYFCASSQGRQGPQPQHFGDGTRLSIL.